This is a list of T cell receptor beta chains from one sample in a study of blood T cell repertoires in COVID-19. Clones were sequenced by immunoSEQ multiplex PCR, and TCRdb holds only the in-frame ones, with some missing. The sample has roughly 230,000 clones, approximately 85% seen once. Specimen: peripheral blood. The receptors here all came from a man aged 35-49 years with acute or convalescent COVID-19. CDR3s include the opening cysteine and the closing phenylalanine or tryptophan. A D gene is named only where the DNA matches it firmly. Clone size is not always given. Where it is, it says once, few, many or a class for expanded clones.

clone_size: .; d_call: TRBD1; v_call: TRBV18; j_call: TRBJ1-6; cdr3_aa: CASSDLGQGNSPLHF; cdr3_nt: TGTGCCAGCTCAGATCTCGGACAGGGAAATTCACCCCTCCACTTT
clone_size: once; d_call: .; v_call: TRBV5-1; j_call: TRBJ1-4; cdr3_aa: CASSLGDTRAEKLFF; cdr3_nt: TGCGCCAGCAGCTTGGGGGACACACGTGCCGAAAAACTGTTTTTT
clone_size: .; d_call: .; v_call: TRBV3-1/TRBV3-2; j_call: TRBJ1-5; cdr3_aa: CASSQATNQPQHF; cdr3_nt: TGTGCCAGCAGCCAAGCTACCAATCAGCCCCAGCATTTT
clone_size: .; d_call: .; v_call: TRBV7-8; j_call: TRBJ2-7; cdr3_aa: CASSHETGSGVEQYF; cdr3_nt: TGTGCCAGCAGTCACGAAACAGGGTCCGGGGTCGAGCAGTACTTC
clone_size: .; d_call: .; v_call: TRBV27; j_call: TRBJ2-7; cdr3_aa: CASSHTVSGVGVGGEQYF; cdr3_nt: TGTGCCAGCAGCCATACGGTTTCGGGAGTCGGTGTCGGAGGCGAGCAGTACTTC
clone_size: .; d_call: TRBD1; v_call: TRBV18; j_call: TRBJ1-4; cdr3_aa: CASSPGTVNEKLFF; cdr3_nt: TGTGCCAGCTCACCTGGGACAGTTAATGAAAAACTGTTTTTT
clone_size: few; d_call: .; v_call: TRBV6-6; j_call: TRBJ1-1; cdr3_aa: CASSSDMNTEAFF; cdr3_nt: TGTGCCAGCAGTTCGGACATGAACACTGAAGCTTTCTTT
clone_size: .; d_call: TRBD1; v_call: TRBV19; j_call: TRBJ2-3; cdr3_aa: CASSRQGSGTQYF; cdr3_nt: TGTGCCAGCAGCAGACAGGGGAGCGGTACGCAGTATTTT
clone_size: .; d_call: .; v_call: TRBV19; j_call: TRBJ1-1; cdr3_aa: CASSIRQNTEAFF; cdr3_nt: TGTGCCAGTAGTATTAGACAGAACACTGAAGCTTTCTTT
clone_size: .; d_call: .; v_call: TRBV6-6; j_call: TRBJ2-6; cdr3_aa: CASSYSLGPGANVLTF; cdr3_nt: TGTGCCAGCAGTTACTCTTTGGGCCCTGGGGCCAACGTCCTGACTTTC
clone_size: .; d_call: .; v_call: TRBV11-2; j_call: TRBJ2-3; cdr3_aa: CASSLASHSTDTQYF; cdr3_nt: TGTGCCAGCAGCTTAGCAAGCCACTCCACAGATACGCAGTATTTT
clone_size: once; d_call: TRBD1; v_call: TRBV18; j_call: TRBJ2-3; cdr3_aa: CASSPRTGGSSTDTQYF; cdr3_nt: TGTGCCAGCTCACCCCGGACAGGGGGCTCGTCGACAGATACGCAGTATTTT
clone_size: .; d_call: .; v_call: TRBV6-2/TRBV6-3; j_call: TRBJ1-5; cdr3_aa: CASSPRVRNQPQHF; cdr3_nt: TGTGCCAGCAGCCCCAGGGTACGGAATCAGCCCCAGCATTTT
clone_size: .; d_call: .; v_call: TRBV6-5; j_call: TRBJ2-7; cdr3_aa: CASSYEGLSYEQYF; cdr3_nt: TGTGCCAGCAGTTACGAGGGACTTTCCTACGAGCAGTACTTC
clone_size: .; d_call: .; v_call: TRBV13; j_call: TRBJ2-7; cdr3_aa: CASNFRGSSYEQYF; cdr3_nt: TGTGCCAGCAACTTTCGCGGTTCCTCCTACGAGCAGTACTTC
clone_size: .; d_call: .; v_call: TRBV7-3; j_call: TRBJ2-7; cdr3_aa: CASSSGTYESSCF; cdr3_nt: TGTGCCAGCAGCTCGGGGACTTACGAGTCCAGTTGCTTC
clone_size: .; d_call: .; v_call: TRBV3-1/TRBV3-2; j_call: TRBJ1-5; cdr3_aa: CASSQAGSSNQPQHF; cdr3_nt: TGTGCCAGCAGCCAAGCAGGGTCGAGCAATCAGCCCCAGCATTTT
clone_size: .; d_call: .; v_call: TRBV27; j_call: TRBJ2-7; cdr3_aa: CASSPGLGRVYEQYF; cdr3_nt: TGTGCCAGCAGTCCGGGACTGGGTAGGGTCTACGAGCAGTACTTC
clone_size: .; d_call: .; v_call: TRBV4-1; j_call: TRBJ1-1; cdr3_aa: CASSGGYTEAFF; cdr3_nt: TGCGCCAGCAGCGGGGGCTACACTGAAGCTTTCTTT
clone_size: .; d_call: .; v_call: TRBV6-6; j_call: TRBJ1-1; cdr3_aa: CASSPITQGTTNTEAFF; cdr3_nt: TGTGCCAGCAGTCCGATCACACAGGGCACTACAAACACTGAAGCTTTCTTT
clone_size: .; d_call: .; v_call: TRBV28; j_call: TRBJ1-1; cdr3_aa: CASREPNTEAFF; cdr3_nt: TGTGCCAGCAGGGAGCCGAACACTGAAGCTTTCTTT
clone_size: .; d_call: .; v_call: TRBV11-2; j_call: TRBJ1-1; cdr3_aa: CASSPTTGRNTEAFF; cdr3_nt: TGTGCCAGCAGCCCGACTACAGGGAGGAACACTGAAGCTTTCTTT
clone_size: .; d_call: .; v_call: TRBV19; j_call: TRBJ2-2; cdr3_aa: CASSGQFAGELFF; cdr3_nt: TGTGCCAGTAGTGGGCAGTTCGCCGGGGAGCTGTTTTTT
clone_size: .; d_call: TRBD1; v_call: TRBV2; j_call: TRBJ2-5; cdr3_aa: CASGRRGWGTGYQETQYF; cdr3_nt: TGTGCCAGCGGCCGAAGGGGGTGGGGGACAGGATACCAAGAGACCCAGTACTTC
clone_size: .; d_call: TRBD1; v_call: TRBV6-4; j_call: TRBJ2-1; cdr3_aa: CASSATTTGDEQFF; cdr3_nt: TGTGCCAGCAGTGCGACTACGACAGGGGACGAGCAGTTCTTC
clone_size: .; d_call: .; v_call: TRBV5-1; j_call: TRBJ1-6; cdr3_aa: CASSLVWAGNSPLHF; cdr3_nt: TGCGCCAGCAGCTTAGTTTGGGCGGGTAATTCACCCCTCCACTTT
clone_size: .; d_call: TRBD1; v_call: TRBV6-1; j_call: TRBJ2-7; cdr3_aa: CASSEVGTGVYEQYF; cdr3_nt: TGTGCCAGCAGTGAAGTTGGGACAGGGGTCTACGAGCAGTACTTC
clone_size: .; d_call: .; v_call: TRBV9; j_call: TRBJ1-2; cdr3_aa: CASSALPSNYGYTF; cdr3_nt: TGTGCCAGCAGCGCCCTTCCGTCGAACTATGGCTACACCTTC
clone_size: .; d_call: TRBD1; v_call: TRBV25-1; j_call: TRBJ1-2; cdr3_aa: CASSDLLTGGNYGYTF; cdr3_nt: TGTGCCAGCAGTGACCTCCTGACAGGGGGTAACTATGGCTACACCTTC
clone_size: .; d_call: .; v_call: TRBV7-2; j_call: TRBJ1-6; cdr3_aa: CASSFKTGREFNSPLHF; cdr3_nt: TGTGCCAGCAGCTTTAAGACCGGACGGGAGTTTAATTCACCCCTCCACTTT
clone_size: .; d_call: .; v_call: TRBV5-1; j_call: TRBJ1-1; cdr3_aa: CASSLGFGTEAFF; cdr3_nt: TGCGCCAGCAGCTTGGGGTTCGGCACTGAAGCTTTCTTT
clone_size: .; d_call: .; v_call: TRBV2; j_call: TRBJ1-5; cdr3_aa: CASSRTANQPQHF; cdr3_nt: TGTGCCAGCAGTCGGACAGCAAATCAGCCCCAGCATTTT
clone_size: .; d_call: TRBD2; v_call: TRBV10-3; j_call: TRBJ2-2; cdr3_aa: CAISQTSGDTGELFF; cdr3_nt: TGTGCCATCAGCCAGACTAGCGGCGACACCGGGGAGCTGTTTTTT